This entry lists 8 T cell receptor beta chains sequenced from one sample in a study of vaccination effects on CD4 cells after COVID-19. In the ViraFEST assay, antigen-specific CD4+ clonotypes were identified by expansion after peptide-pool stimulation. Isolation of CD4+ T cells took place after 10 days of culture. Sometime from March through December 2020, the person acquired a SARS-CoV-2 infection that PCR confirmed. The protocol was immunoSEQ multiplex PCR, while the TCRdb copy is restricted to in-frame clones and leaves out a portion. The top ten hold 15% to 20% of the sample, which has tens of thousands of clones, 70% to 80% seen once. Which antigens these TCRs recognize remains unknown. The sequences come from CD4+ T cells from PBMCs cultured with HCoV-NL63 spike peptides, collected before COVID-19 vaccination. The origin of the receptors is a human donor who had a prior SARS-CoV-2 infection.

The chain employs TRBV18 and TRBJ2-1; 8 nucleotides align to TRBD2. V shed 3 bases, J shed 5 bases, and the junction held 6 bases outside the gene matches. This CDR3 has 15 amino acids. CDR1 KGHSH and CDR2 LQKENI come from the germline V gene. CDR3 in DNA: TGTGCCAGCTCACCTTCACTAGCGGACAACAATGAGCAGTTCTTC. This encodes CASSPSLADNNEQFF. The full variable domain, rest sourced from reference TRBV18 and TRBJ2-1, is NAGVMQNPRHLVRRRGQEARLRCSPMKGHSHVYWYRQLPEEGLKFMVYLQKENIIDESGMPKERFSAEFPKEGPSILRIQQVVRGDSAAYFCASSPSLADNNEQFFGPGTRLTVL.

This rearrangement joins TRBV3-1 (or the pseudogene TRBV3-2) to TRBJ1-2, with D unclear. V lost 0 bases, J lost 1 base, and 9 bases lay in between. The germline V gene encodes CDR1 LGHDT and CDR2 YNNKEL (reference sequence). CDR3 length: 15 amino acids. CDR3 sequence reads: CASSQDLRFNYGYTF. Here the CDR3 DNA reads TGTGCCAGCAGCCAAGATTTGAGATTTAACTATGGCTACACCTTC.

The DNA of the CDR3 is TGTGCCAGCAGCACCCGCTCTGGAAACACCATATATTTT. This codes for CASSTRSGNTIYF. The V and J genes are TRBV7-2 and TRBJ1-3; D uncertain. V lost 5 bases, J lost 0 bases, and 5 bases lay in between. Germline V CDR1 and CDR2: SGHTA, FQGNSA. This CDR3 is 13 amino acids long.

The chain carries TRBV7-2 and TRBJ1-4; D call uncertain. V was cut by 9 bases and J by 0 bases, with 8 bases left in between. CDR1 SGHTA and CDR2 FQGNSA come from the germline V gene. The CDR3 is 13 residues long. The CDR3: CASSGATNEKLFF. The CDR3 DNA reads as TGTGCCAGTTCAGGAGCAACTAATGAAAAACTGTTTTTT. Variable domain in full (rest from reference TRBV7-2 and TRBJ1-4): GAGVSQSPSNKVTEKGKDVELRCDPISGHTALYWYRQSLGQGLEFLIYFQGNSAPDKSGLPSDRFSAERTGGSVSTLTIQRTQQEDSAVYLCASSGATNEKLFFGSGTQLSVL.

This chain uses TRBV5-4 with TRBJ2-5; 7 nucleotides align to TRBD2. This CDR3 spans 14 amino acids. Unmatched junction bases numbered 8, after V lost 4 bases and J lost 5 bases. Germline V lookup: CDR1 SGHNT, CDR2 YYREEE (reference sequence). CDR3 region: CASSPGLRGETQYF. The CDR3 DNA reads as TGTGCCAGCAGCCCGGGACTACGGGGGGAGACCCAGTACTTC. The entire variable domain, with the rest obtained from reference TRBV5-4 and TRBJ2-5, is as follows: ETGVTQSPTHLIKTRGQQVTLRCSSQSGHNTVSWYQQALGQGPQFIFQYYREEENGRGNFPPRFSGLQFPNYSSELNVNALELDDSALYLCASSPGLRGETQYFGPGTRLLVL.

This sequence joins TRBV18 and TRBJ2-5; 7 positions match TRBD1. CDR1 is KGHSH, CDR2 LQKENI, per germline. V dropped 5 bases and J dropped 4; count of bases not matched to a gene: 4. This CDR3 comprises 13 residues. CDR3 in DNA: TGTGCCAGCTCATACGACAGGGTAGAGACCCAGTACTTC. As protein: CASSYDRVETQYF. The full variable domain, rest sourced from reference TRBV18 and TRBJ2-5, is NAGVMQNPRHLVRRRGQEARLRCSPMKGHSHVYWYRQLPEEGLKFMVYLQKENIIDESGMPKERFSAEFPKEGPSILRIQQVVRGDSAAYFCASSYDRVETQYFGPGTRLLVL.

The J gene is TRBJ2-3, the V gene TRBV7-8; D is perhaps TRBD1 or TRBD2 (6 bases each). This CDR3 spans 14 amino acids. The germline CDR1 and CDR2 sequences are SGHVS and FQNEAQ. V was cut by 5 bases and J by 6 bases, with 15 bases left in between. The CDR3: CASSPDRTTDTQYF. The CDR3 DNA reads TGTGCCAGCAGCCCTGACAGGACTACGGATACGCAGTATTTT.

This chain uses TRBV4-2 with TRBJ2-7; the match to TRBD2 covers 7 bases. V trimming: 4 bases; J trimming: 7 bases; junction bases outside the gene matches: 16. Germline V lookup: CDR1 LGHNA, CDR2 YNFKEQ. The CDR3 has 16 residues. The CDR3, as DNA: TGTGCCAGCAGCCCCCCTAGCGGCAACGCTCTGGGGGAGCAGTACTTC. Amino acid sequence: CASSPPSGNALGEQYF.